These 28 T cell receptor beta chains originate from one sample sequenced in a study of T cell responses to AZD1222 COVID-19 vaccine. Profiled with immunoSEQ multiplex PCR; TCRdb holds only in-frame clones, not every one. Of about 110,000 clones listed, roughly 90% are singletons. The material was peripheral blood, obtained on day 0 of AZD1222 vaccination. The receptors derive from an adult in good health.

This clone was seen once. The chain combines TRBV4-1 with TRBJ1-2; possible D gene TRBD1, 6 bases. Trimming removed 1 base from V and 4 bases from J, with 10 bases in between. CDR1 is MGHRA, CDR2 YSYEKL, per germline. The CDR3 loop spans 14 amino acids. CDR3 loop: CASSQAGASYGYTF. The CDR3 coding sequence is TGCGCCAGCAGCCAAGCAGGGGCGTCCTATGGCTACACCTTC.

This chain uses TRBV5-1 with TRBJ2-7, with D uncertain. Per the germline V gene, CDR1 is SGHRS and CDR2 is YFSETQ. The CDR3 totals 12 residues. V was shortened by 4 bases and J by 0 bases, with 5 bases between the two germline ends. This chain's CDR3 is CASSANSYEQYF. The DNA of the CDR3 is TGCGCCAGCAGCGCGAACTCCTACGAGCAGTACTTC.

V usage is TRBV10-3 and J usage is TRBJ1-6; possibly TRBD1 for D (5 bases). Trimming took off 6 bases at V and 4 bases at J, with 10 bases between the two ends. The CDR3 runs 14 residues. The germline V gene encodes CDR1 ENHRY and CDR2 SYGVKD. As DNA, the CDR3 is TGTGCCATCAGCCGAGACAGTTATAATTCACCCCTCCACTTT. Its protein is CAISRDSYNSPLHF.

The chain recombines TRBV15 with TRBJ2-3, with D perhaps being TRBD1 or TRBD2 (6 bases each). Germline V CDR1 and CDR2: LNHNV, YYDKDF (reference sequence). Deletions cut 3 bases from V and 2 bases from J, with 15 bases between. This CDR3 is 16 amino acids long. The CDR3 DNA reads TGTGCCACCAGCAGGGGCTTAGGGGGACTCACAGATACGCAGTATTTT. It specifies CATSRGLGGLTDTQYF. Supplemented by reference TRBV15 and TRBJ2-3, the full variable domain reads DAMVIQNPRYQVTQFGKPVTLSCSQTLNHNVMYWYQQKSSQAPKLLFHYYDKDFNNEADTPDNFQSRRPNTSFCFLDIRSPGLGDTAMYLCATSRGLGGLTDTQYFGPGTRLTVL.

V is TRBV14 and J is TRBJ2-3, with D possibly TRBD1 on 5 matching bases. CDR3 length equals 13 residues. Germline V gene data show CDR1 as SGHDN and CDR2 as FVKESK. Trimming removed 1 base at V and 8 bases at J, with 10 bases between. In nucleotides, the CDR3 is TGTGCCAGCAGCCAAGTGGAAGGGGTTACGCAGTATTTT. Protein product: CASSQVEGVTQYF.

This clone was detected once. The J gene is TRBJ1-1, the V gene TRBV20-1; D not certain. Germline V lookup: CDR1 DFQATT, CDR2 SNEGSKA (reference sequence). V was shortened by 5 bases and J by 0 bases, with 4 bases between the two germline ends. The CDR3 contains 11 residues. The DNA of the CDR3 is TGCAGTGCTGTCATGAACACTGAAGCTTTCTTT. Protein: CSAVMNTEAFF.

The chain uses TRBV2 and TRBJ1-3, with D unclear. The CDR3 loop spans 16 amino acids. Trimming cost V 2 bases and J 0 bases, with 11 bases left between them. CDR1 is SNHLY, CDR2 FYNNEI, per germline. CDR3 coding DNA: TGTGCCAGCAGTGAATCTTGGACGAACTCTGGAAACACCATATATTTT. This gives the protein CASSESWTNSGNTIYF.

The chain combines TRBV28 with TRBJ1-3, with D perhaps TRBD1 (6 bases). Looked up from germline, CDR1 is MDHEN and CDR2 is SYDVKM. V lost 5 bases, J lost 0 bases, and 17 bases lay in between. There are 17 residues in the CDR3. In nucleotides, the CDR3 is TGTGCCAGCAGTGGTTCCGGGACAATACACTCTGGAAACACCATATATTTT. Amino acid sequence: CASSGSGTIHSGNTIYF.

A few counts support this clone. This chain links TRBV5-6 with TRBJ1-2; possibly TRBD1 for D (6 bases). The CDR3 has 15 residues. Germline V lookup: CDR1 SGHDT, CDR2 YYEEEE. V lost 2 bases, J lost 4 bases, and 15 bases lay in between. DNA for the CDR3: TGTGCCAGCAGCTTTCGATTTCAGGGGAGCTATGGCTACACCTTC. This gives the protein CASSFRFQGSYGYTF.

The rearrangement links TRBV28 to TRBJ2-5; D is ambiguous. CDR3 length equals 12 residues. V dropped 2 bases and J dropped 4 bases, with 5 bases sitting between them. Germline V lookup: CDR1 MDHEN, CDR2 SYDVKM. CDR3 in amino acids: CASSLSLETQYF. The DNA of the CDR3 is TGTGCCAGCAGTTTAAGCCTAGAGACCCAGTACTTC.

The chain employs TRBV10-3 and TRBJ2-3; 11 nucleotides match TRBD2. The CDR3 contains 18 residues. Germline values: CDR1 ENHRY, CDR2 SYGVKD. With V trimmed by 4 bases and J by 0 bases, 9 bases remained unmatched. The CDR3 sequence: CAISGSGTSGRSTDTQYF. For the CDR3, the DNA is TGTGCCATCAGTGGATCCGGGACTAGCGGACGGAGCACAGATACGCAGTATTTT.

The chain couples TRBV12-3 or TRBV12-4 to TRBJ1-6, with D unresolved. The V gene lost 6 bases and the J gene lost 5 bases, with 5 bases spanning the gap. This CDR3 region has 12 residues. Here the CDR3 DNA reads TGTGCCAGCAGCCCTGATAATTCACCCCTCCACTTT. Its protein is CASSPDNSPLHF.

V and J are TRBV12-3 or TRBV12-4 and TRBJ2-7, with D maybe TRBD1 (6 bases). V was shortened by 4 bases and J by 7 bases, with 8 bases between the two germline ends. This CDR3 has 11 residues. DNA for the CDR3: TGTGCCAGCAGTTCCACAGGGGAGCAGTACTTC. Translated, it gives CASSSTGEQYF.

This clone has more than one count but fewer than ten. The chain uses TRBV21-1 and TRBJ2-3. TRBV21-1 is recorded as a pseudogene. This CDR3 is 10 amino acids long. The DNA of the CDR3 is TGTGCCAGCAAAGCAGATACGCAGTATTTT. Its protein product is CASKADTQYF.

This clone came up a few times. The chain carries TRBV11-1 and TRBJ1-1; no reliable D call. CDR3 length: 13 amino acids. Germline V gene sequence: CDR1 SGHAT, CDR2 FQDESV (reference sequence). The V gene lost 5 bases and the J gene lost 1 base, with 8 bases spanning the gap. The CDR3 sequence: CASSQRRNTEAFF. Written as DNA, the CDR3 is TGTGCCAGCAGCCAAAGGAGGAACACTGAAGCTTTCTTT.

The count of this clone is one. CDR3 sequence (DNA): TGTGCCAGCAGTTACTCGACTAGGGGTGGGCTGGCCTACACCTTC. This encodes CASSYSTRGGLAYTF. The chain employs TRBV6-5 and TRBJ1-2; possible D gene TRBD1, 5 bases. Deletions cut 0 bases from V and 10 bases from J, with 18 bases between. The CDR3 contains 15 residues. Germline CDR1 and CDR2: MNHEY and SVGAGI.

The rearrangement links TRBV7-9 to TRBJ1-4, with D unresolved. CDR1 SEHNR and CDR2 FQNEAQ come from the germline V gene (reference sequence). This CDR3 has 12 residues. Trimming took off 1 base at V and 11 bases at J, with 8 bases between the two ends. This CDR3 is CASSLDQRKLFF. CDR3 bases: TGTGCCAGCAGCTTAGACCAGCGGAAACTGTTTTTT.

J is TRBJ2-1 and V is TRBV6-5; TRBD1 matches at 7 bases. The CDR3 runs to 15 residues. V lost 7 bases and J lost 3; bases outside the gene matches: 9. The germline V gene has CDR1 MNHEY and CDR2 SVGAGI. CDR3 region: CASTQGVGYYNEQFF. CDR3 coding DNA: TGTGCCAGCACCCAGGGGGTGGGCTACTACAATGAGCAGTTCTTC.

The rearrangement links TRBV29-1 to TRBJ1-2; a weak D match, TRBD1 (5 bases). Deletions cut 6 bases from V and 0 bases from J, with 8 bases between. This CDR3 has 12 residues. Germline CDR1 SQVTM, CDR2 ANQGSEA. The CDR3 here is CSVWDSNYGYTF. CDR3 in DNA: TGCAGCGTCTGGGACTCTAACTATGGCTACACCTTC.

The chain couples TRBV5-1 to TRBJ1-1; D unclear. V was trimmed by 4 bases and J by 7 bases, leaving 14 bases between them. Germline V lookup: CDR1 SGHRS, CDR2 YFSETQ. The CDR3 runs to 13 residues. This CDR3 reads CASSLGYGGEAFF. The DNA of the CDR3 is TGCGCCAGCAGCCTAGGTTACGGTGGTGAAGCTTTCTTT.

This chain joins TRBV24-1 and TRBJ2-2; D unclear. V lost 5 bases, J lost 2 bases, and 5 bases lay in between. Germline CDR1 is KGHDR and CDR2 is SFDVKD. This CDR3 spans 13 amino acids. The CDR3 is CATSVRNTGELFF. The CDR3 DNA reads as TGTGCCACCAGTGTCAGAAACACCGGGGAGCTGTTTTTT.

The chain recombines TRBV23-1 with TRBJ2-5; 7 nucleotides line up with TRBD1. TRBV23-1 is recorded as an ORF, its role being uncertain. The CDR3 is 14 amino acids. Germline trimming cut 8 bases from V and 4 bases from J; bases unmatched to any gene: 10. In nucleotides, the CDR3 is TGCGCCAGCGATCGACAGGGCGGGTCAGAGACCCAGTACTTC. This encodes CASDRQGGSETQYF.

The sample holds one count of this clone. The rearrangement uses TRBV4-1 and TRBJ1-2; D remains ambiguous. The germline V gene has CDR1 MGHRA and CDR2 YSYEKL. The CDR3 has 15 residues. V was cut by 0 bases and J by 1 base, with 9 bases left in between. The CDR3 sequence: CASSQDGPNNYGYTF. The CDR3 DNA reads TGCGCCAGCAGCCAAGATGGGCCCAATAACTATGGCTACACCTTC.

The CDR3 loop reads CASSLGDRGEQYF. DNA of the CDR3: TGCGCCAGCAGCTTGGGGGACAGGGGCGAGCAGTACTTC. The genes are TRBV5-1 and TRBJ2-7; TRBD1 matches 10 bases. V gave up 0 bases and J gave up 6 bases; unmatched junction bases: 0. CDR3 length: 13 residues. Germline values: CDR1 SGHRS, CDR2 YFSETQ.

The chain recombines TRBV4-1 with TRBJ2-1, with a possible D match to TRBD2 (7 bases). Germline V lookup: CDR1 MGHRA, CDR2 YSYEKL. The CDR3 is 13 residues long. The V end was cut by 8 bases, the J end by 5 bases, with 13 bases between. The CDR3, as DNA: TGCGCCAGCTGGGGGGGGCTGGACAATGAGCAGTTCTTC. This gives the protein CASWGGLDNEQFF.

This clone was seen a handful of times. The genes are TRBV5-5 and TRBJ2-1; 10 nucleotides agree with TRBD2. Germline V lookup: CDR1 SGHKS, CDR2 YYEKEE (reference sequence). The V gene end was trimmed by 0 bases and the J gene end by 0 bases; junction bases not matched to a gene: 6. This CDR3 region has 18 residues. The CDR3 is CASSLGLAGKSSYNEQFF. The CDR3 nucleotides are TGTGCCAGCAGCTTGGGACTAGCGGGTAAAAGCTCCTACAATGAGCAGTTCTTC.

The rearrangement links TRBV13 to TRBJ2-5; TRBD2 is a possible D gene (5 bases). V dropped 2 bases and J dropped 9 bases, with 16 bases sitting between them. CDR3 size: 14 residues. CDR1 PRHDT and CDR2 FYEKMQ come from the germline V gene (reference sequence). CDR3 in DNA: TGTGCCAGCAGCTTACGTAATATGGGAGCTCCCCAGTACTTC. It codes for CASSLRNMGAPQYF. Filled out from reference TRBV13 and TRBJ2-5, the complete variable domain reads AAGVIQSPRHLIKEKRETATLKCYPIPRHDTVYWYQQGPGQDPQFLISFYEKMQSDKGSIPDRFSAQQFSDYHSELNMSSLELGDSALYFCASSLRNMGAPQYFGPGTRLLVL.

The CDR3 nucleotides are TGTGCCAGTATAGGGGATTACCCCTCCTACAATGAGCAGTTCTTC. Translation gives CASIGDYPSYNEQFF. The rearrangement uses TRBV19 and TRBJ2-1; possible D gene TRBD1, 5 bases. There are 15 residues in the CDR3. The V and J ends lost 7 bases and 0 bases respectively, with 13 bases between them. Germline lookup yields CDR1 LNHDA and CDR2 SQIVND (reference sequence).